This is a list of T cell receptor beta chains from one sample in a study of tumor and adjacent non-tumor tissue in lung cancer. TCRdb itself ran the multiplex PCR reads through MiXCR, one entry per CDR3 protein. Of 90,000 to 100,000 distinct CDR3 sequences listed, 80% were seen once; the top ten hold about 29%. The sequenced sample was distant non-tumor lung tissue. These receptors all stem from a man aged 60 to 75 with small cell lung cancer. The conserved cysteine and the conserved F or W are not part of the CDR3 here. Each record gives: V gene, J gene, clone size, CDR3 protein. The size of a clone is reported for some rows only, either as once, few or many, or as a class for expanded clones.

v_gene: TRBV20-1
j_gene: TRBJ1-5
abundance: NA
CDR3aa: SARIGEGNQPQH

v_gene: TRBV11-2
j_gene: TRBJ2-4
abundance: NA
CDR3aa: TSNLGTGQGVAKNIQY

v_gene: TRBV20-1
j_gene: TRBJ2-5
abundance: NA
CDR3aa: SAAFRETRY

v_gene: TRBV6-5
j_gene: TRBJ2-3
abundance: NA
CDR3aa: VSSYSGVSTDTQY

v_gene: TRBV6-1
j_gene: TRBJ2-2
abundance: NA
CDR3aa: ASSGDHGMPAGELF

v_gene: TRBV6-5
j_gene: TRBJ2-2
abundance: few
CDR3aa: ASSYSGPRGELF

v_gene: TRBV12-3/TRBV12-4
j_gene: TRBJ2-3
abundance: once
CDR3aa: VSRPTSGSKDTKY

v_gene: TRBV28
j_gene: TRBJ1-1
abundance: once
CDR3aa: ASSLLKGGTQAF

v_gene: TRBV20-1
j_gene: TRBJ2-1
abundance: NA
CDR3aa: SARFSGTGNYNEQS

v_gene: TRBV11-2
j_gene: TRBJ2-3
abundance: NA
CDR3aa: TSSSGGIAGHTKY

v_gene: TRBV4-1
j_gene: TRBJ2-2
abundance: NA
CDR3aa: ASSSWTSGTNIGELY

v_gene: TRBV6-6
j_gene: TRBJ2-2
abundance: NA
CDR3aa: ASSNPKGGPGGEPF

v_gene: TRBV5-5
j_gene: TRBJ2-7
abundance: NA
CDR3aa: ANSHEGTDQY

v_gene: TRBV6-5
j_gene: TRBJ2-7
abundance: NA
CDR3aa: AGGPPRAGAYEQY

v_gene: TRBV12-1
j_gene: TRBJ2-3
abundance: NA
CDR3aa: ASNFAQTGYRPTDTQY

v_gene: TRBV11-3
j_gene: TRBJ2-2
abundance: NA
CDR3aa: VSSLGVSSGGELF

v_gene: TRBV7-9
j_gene: TRBJ2-3
abundance: NA
CDR3aa: ASNLEIYVETSSTDTQY

v_gene: TRBV6-1
j_gene: TRBJ1-5
abundance: NA
CDR3aa: TSSEAVGLGYNQPQH

v_gene: TRBV25-1
j_gene: TRBJ2-1
abundance: NA
CDR3aa: ATSPNLGTSGDNEQF

v_gene: TRBV4-2
j_gene: TRBJ2-2
abundance: NA
CDR3aa: ARSQERGIWGGTGKLF

v_gene: TRBV6-1
j_gene: TRBJ1-1
abundance: NA
CDR3aa: ASSALGRRNTEAS

v_gene: TRBV28
j_gene: TRBJ1-6
abundance: NA
CDR3aa: ASSPSRDSTYNSPLH

v_gene: TRBV4-1
j_gene: TRBJ2-7
abundance: NA
CDR3aa: ASRFDRLYEQC

v_gene: TRBV11-2
j_gene: TRBJ2-1
abundance: NA
CDR3aa: ASSLEVGFSDELF

v_gene: TRBV4-1
j_gene: TRBJ2-3
abundance: NA
CDR3aa: TSGISGCLGGLDTRY

v_gene: TRBV6-5
j_gene: TRBJ1-2
abundance: many
CDR3aa: ASSYPGGGYT

v_gene: TRBV29-1
j_gene: TRBJ2-3
abundance: NA
CDR3aa: SVQDQISGDTQY

v_gene: TRBV10-3
j_gene: TRBJ1-4
abundance: NA
CDR3aa: ATRGQDEKLF

v_gene: TRBV10-3
j_gene: TRBJ2-7
abundance: once
CDR3aa: AISQKQGSPTYEQH

v_gene: TRBV10-3
j_gene: TRBJ2-1
abundance: NA
CDR3aa: AISESGASGVLAL

v_gene: TRBV11-3
j_gene: TRBJ2-7
abundance: NA
CDR3aa: AGSSPERGGLYKQY

v_gene: TRBV6-2/TRBV6-3
j_gene: TRBJ2-1
abundance: many
CDR3aa: ASSYNGPEYNEQF

v_gene: TRBV10-1
j_gene: TRBJ2-3
abundance: NA
CDR3aa: ASNEAGRTPDTQY

v_gene: TRBV12-3/TRBV12-4
j_gene: TRBJ2-7
abundance: NA
CDR3aa: ASSSRLRGSHEQY

v_gene: TRBV7-8
j_gene: TRBJ2-3
abundance: NA
CDR3aa: ASSLVPSADTQY

v_gene: TRBV19
j_gene: TRBJ2-1
abundance: NA
CDR3aa: ASNISSGGNEQF

v_gene: TRBV12-3/TRBV12-4
j_gene: TRBJ2-1
abundance: NA
CDR3aa: ASSQRGSYNEHF